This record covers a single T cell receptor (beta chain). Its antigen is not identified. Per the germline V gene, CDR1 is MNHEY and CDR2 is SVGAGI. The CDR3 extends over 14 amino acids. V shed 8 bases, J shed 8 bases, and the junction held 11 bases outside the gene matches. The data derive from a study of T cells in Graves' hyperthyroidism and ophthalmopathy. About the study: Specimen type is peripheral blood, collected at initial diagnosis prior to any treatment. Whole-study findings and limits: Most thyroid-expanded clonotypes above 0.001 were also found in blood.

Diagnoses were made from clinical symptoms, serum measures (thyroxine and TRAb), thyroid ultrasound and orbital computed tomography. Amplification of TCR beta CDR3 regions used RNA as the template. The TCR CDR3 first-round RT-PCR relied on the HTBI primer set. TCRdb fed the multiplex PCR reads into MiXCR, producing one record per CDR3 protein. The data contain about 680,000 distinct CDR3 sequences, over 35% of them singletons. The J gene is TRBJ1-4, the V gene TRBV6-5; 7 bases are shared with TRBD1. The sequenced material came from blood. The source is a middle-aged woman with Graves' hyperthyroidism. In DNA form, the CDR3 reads TGTGCCAGCGAGAGACAGGGTCAAGACGAAAAACTGTTTTTT. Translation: CASERQGQDEKLFF.